This TCR beta chain is from a study of OX40 agonist ivuxolimab in advanced cancers. Patients with autoimmune history or systemic immunosuppression were excluded. Of note for this clone: Its target is unknown.

Libraries were prepared by immunoSEQ multiplex PCR; TCRdb keeps only in-frame clonotypes and omits some of them. The data hold around 20,000 clones, with roughly 74% observed a single time. The CDR3 loop spans 15 amino acids. Germline V gene sequence: CDR1 SQVTM, CDR2 ANQGSEA. V lost 0 bases, J lost 2 bases, and 13 bases lay in between. Study-level results: More expanded clones were seen, on average, in CD8+ T cells than in CD4+.

This chain uses TRBV29-1 with TRBJ1-2; tentative D call: TRBD1 (5 bases). The sequence came from an adult with an advanced solid tumor such as melanoma, head and neck, liver or kidney cancer. Material: CD4+ or CD8+ T cells sorted from blood, obtained in a trial of the OX40 agonist ivuxolimab. CDR3 residues: CSVEERPGANYGYTF. For the CDR3, the DNA is TGCAGCGTTGAAGAAAGGCCCGGGGCCAACTATGGCTACACCTTC.